The 20 T cell receptor beta chains below come from one sample, sequenced in a study of shared clonotypes between healthy human individuals. Using immunoSEQ multiplex PCR, the repertoire was profiled, and TCRdb retains in-frame clones only, with some absent. The profile shows roughly 650,000 clones, around 96% of them singletons. CD45RO-negative, CCR7-selected cells formed the naive CD8 fraction, which excluded terminally differentiated effector memory CD45RA+ cells. The sequencing sample was made of naive CD8+ T cells sorted from blood. The source of these receptors is a woman younger than 45 in good health.

The chain recombines TRBV5-1 with TRBJ2-7, with D possibly matching TRBD2 (8 bases). V lost 3 bases to trimming and J lost 4 bases, with 26 bases between them. This CDR3 spans 18 amino acids. Germline lookup yields CDR1 SGHRS and CDR2 YFSETQ. DNA for the CDR3: TGCGCCAGCAGCTCGGGGGGGCAAACTACAGGGGCTAATTACGAGCAGTACTTC. As protein: CASSSGGQTTGANYEQYF.

V gene TRBV19 combines with J gene TRBJ2-2; D possibly matches TRBD1 or TRBD2 (5 bases each). V was trimmed by 10 bases and J by 5 bases, leaving 26 bases between them. The CDR3 is 17 amino acids. Germline CDR1 LNHDA, CDR2 SQIVND (reference sequence). In nucleotides, the CDR3 is TGTGCCACCGAGGTGGGGACGTGGGGCGCTTTTACCGGGGAGCTGTTTTTT. Translated, it gives CATEVGTWGAFTGELFF.

The chain carries TRBV4-1 and TRBJ1-2; TRBD1 aligns across 7 bases. The length of the CDR3 is 14 residues. Germline CDR1 and CDR2: MGHRA and YSYEKL. The trim removed 4 bases at V and 8 bases at J, leaving 10 bases unmatched. As DNA, the CDR3 is TGCGCCAGCAGCCGGGGACAGACACCCTCGGGCTACACCTTC. Amino acids: CASSRGQTPSGYTF.

V gene TRBV5-1 combines with J gene TRBJ2-3, with D unresolved. The CDR3 runs to 13 residues. V dropped 5 bases and J dropped 3 bases, with 10 bases sitting between them. The germline V gene encodes CDR1 SGHRS and CDR2 YFSETQ. The CDR3 is CASSGEWTDTQYF. The DNA of the CDR3 is TGCGCCAGCAGTGGGGAATGGACAGATACGCAGTATTTT. Full variable domain (rest looked up from reference TRBV5-1 and TRBJ2-3): KAGVTQTPRYLIKTRGQQVTLSCSPISGHRSVSWYQQTPGQGLQFLFEYFSETQRNKGNFPGRFSGRQFSNSRSEMNVSTLELGDSALYLCASSGEWTDTQYFGPGTRLTVL.

The chain has TRBV29-1 and TRBJ2-2, with a weak D call TRBD1 (5 bases). The V end lost 7 bases, the J end lost 2 bases, and 17 bases lay between the germline ends. The CDR3 is 15 amino acids. Germline CDR1 SQVTM, CDR2 ANQGSEA. CDR3 in DNA: TGCAGCGCCGAATCGGCAGGGTCCAACACCGGGGAGCTGTTTTTT. This translates into CSAESAGSNTGELFF.

The V gene is TRBV27, the J gene TRBJ1-4, with 10 nucleotides matching TRBD1. Germline CDR1 is MNHEY and CDR2 is SMNVEV (reference sequence). J was trimmed by 7 bases and V by 5 bases; bases with no gene match: 7. The length of the CDR3 is 15 residues. The CDR3 sequence: CASSPRDRGFEKLFF. The CDR3 DNA is TGTGCCAGCAGTCCCCGGGACAGGGGTTTTGAAAAACTGTTTTTT.

A single count supports this clone. The same CDR3 is also encoded by other DNA sequences in this sample. The chain carries TRBV19 and TRBJ2-7; D remains unclear. V lost 4 bases to trimming and J lost 0 bases, with 7 bases between them. The CDR3 contains 13 residues. Germline V lookup: CDR1 LNHDA, CDR2 SQIVND (reference sequence). CDR3 sequence: CASSRSGSYEQYF. The CDR3 DNA sequence: TGTGCCAGTAGTAGATCGGGCTCCTACGAGCAGTACTTC.

The CDR3: CASSPRPGSNTEAFF. CDR3 DNA: TGCGCCAGCAGCCCTCGCCCGGGATCGAACACTGAAGCTTTCTTT. V gene TRBV4-1 combines with J gene TRBJ1-1; no definite D call. Trimming removed 4 bases at V and 1 base at J, with 13 bases between. Germline V CDR1 and CDR2: MGHRA, YSYEKL. The CDR3 loop spans 15 amino acids.

V usage is TRBV27 and J usage is TRBJ2-7; 10 bases fit TRBD2. Germline V CDR1 and CDR2: MNHEY, SMNVEV (reference sequence). There are 14 residues in the CDR3. V shed 5 bases, J shed 4 bases, and the junction held 5 bases outside the gene matches. The CDR3 bases are TGTGCCAGCAGTCCGGGACTAGCGTCTTACGAGCAGTACTTC. This gives the protein CASSPGLASYEQYF.

This chain links TRBV19 with TRBJ2-7; 8 bases align to TRBD1. Per germline, CDR1 LNHDA and CDR2 SQIVND (reference sequence). The CDR3 contains 14 residues. J gave up 3 bases and V 6 bases, and 7 bases lay outside the gene matches. Written as DNA, the CDR3 is TGTGCCAGTAGATCCGGGACAGGACACTACGAGCAGTACTTC. This encodes CASRSGTGHYEQYF.

This chain links TRBV5-5 with TRBJ2-1, with 8 bases lining up with TRBD1. Germline loops: CDR1 SGHKS, CDR2 YYEKEE (reference sequence). V shed 0 bases and J 7 bases; nucleotides not matched to a gene: 6. CDR3 length: 15 residues. CDR3 amino acids: CASSLAQGARNEQFF. DNA for the CDR3: TGTGCCAGCAGCTTGGCGCAGGGGGCGAGGAATGAGCAGTTCTTC.

This clone was counted once. The chain carries TRBV28 and TRBJ2-7; D tentatively reads TRBD1 or TRBD2 (5 bases each). The ends were cut back, 2 bases at V and 6 bases at J, with 14 bases in the middle. Germline CDR1 reads MDHEN; CDR2 reads SYDVKM. CDR3 length equals 14 residues. The CDR3 DNA follows: TGTGCCAGCAGTTTAGAAGGGGTGGGGAGCGAGCAGTACTTC. This sequence encodes CASSLEGVGSEQYF.

This clone came up once. The J gene is TRBJ2-7, the V gene TRBV28, with D maybe TRBD1 (5 bases). Germline V gives CDR1 MDHEN, CDR2 SYDVKM. This CDR3 has 12 residues. The ends were cut back, 6 bases at V and 7 bases at J, with 13 bases in the middle. The CDR3 DNA reads TGTGCCAGCAGAGTAGTTCAGGGAGAGCAGTACTTC. Amino acids: CASRVVQGEQYF.

V and J are TRBV4-1 and TRBJ2-1, with 7 bases identical to TRBD2. Germline V gene data show CDR1 as MGHRA and CDR2 as YSYEKL. The ends lost 1 base at V and 9 bases at J; junction bases unmatched: 9. CDR3 length: 15 amino acids. The CDR3 protein is CASSQVSGESSEQFF. The CDR3, as DNA: TGCGCCAGCAGCCAAGTAAGCGGGGAGTCCAGTGAGCAGTTCTTC.

The rearrangement links TRBV6-5 to TRBJ2-5; 8 bases line up with TRBD1. The CDR3 spans 13 residues. V trimming: 5 bases; J trimming: 5 bases; junction bases outside the gene matches: 4. Germline-derived CDR1 and CDR2 are MNHEY and SVGAGI. The CDR3 nucleotides are TGTGCCAGCAGTACCTACAGGGGGGAGACCCAGTACTTC. Residues: CASSTYRGETQYF.

This chain uses TRBV2 with TRBJ2-3; 15 bases map to TRBD2. Unmatched junction bases numbered 12, after V lost 8 bases and J lost 3 bases. Germline V gene sequence: CDR1 SNHLY, CDR2 FYNNEI. The CDR3 consists of 18 residues. This chain's CDR3 is CASPLRTSGRVMTDTQYF. In DNA, the CDR3 is TGTGCCAGCCCGCTCCGGACTAGCGGGAGGGTAATGACAGATACGCAGTATTTT.

Only one count was recorded for this clone. The chain joins TRBV6-5 to TRBJ2-7; D tentatively reads TRBD1 or TRBD2 (7 bases each). The germline V gene has CDR1 MNHEY and CDR2 SVGAGI. This CDR3 contains 16 residues. Trimming left V 2 bases short and J 3 bases short, with 17 bases between. This chain's CDR3 is CASSYGGEGAFYEQYF. CDR3 DNA sequence: TGTGCCAGCAGTTACGGCGGGGAGGGGGCGTTCTACGAGCAGTACTTC.

The genes are TRBV5-4 and TRBJ2-3; D not certain. The CDR3 runs to 13 residues. The germline V and J ends were trimmed by 0 bases and 2 bases, with 4 bases remaining between them. The V gene's germline CDR1 is SGHNT and CDR2 YYREEE (reference sequence). The CDR3 DNA sequence: TGTGCCAGCAGCTTGGTGACCACAGATACGCAGTATTTT. It specifies CASSLVTTDTQYF.

The chain carries TRBV15 and TRBJ2-7; a weak D match, TRBD2 (6 bases). The ends were cut back, 0 bases at V and 5 bases at J, with 14 bases in the middle. Germline values: CDR1 LNHNV, CDR2 YYDKDF (reference sequence). This CDR3 spans 15 amino acids. CDR3 sequence: CATSREPLAGNEQYF. Written as DNA, the CDR3 is TGTGCCACCAGCAGAGAACCACTAGCAGGGAACGAGCAGTACTTC. The full variable domain, its missing parts supplied by reference TRBV15 and TRBJ2-7, is DAMVIQNPRYQVTQFGKPVTLSCSQTLNHNVMYWYQQKSSQAPKLLFHYYDKDFNNEADTPDNFQSRRPNTSFCFLDIRSPGLGDTAMYLCATSREPLAGNEQYFGPGTRLTVT.

The CDR3 reads CASSLDSSDEQFF. In nucleotides, the CDR3 is TGTGCCAGCAGCTTAGACTCCTCCGATGAGCAGTTCTTC. The rearrangement links TRBV13 to TRBJ2-1; D is uncertain. Germline V gene lookup returns CDR1 PRHDT and CDR2 FYEKMQ (reference sequence). Trimming stripped 1 base from V and 8 bases from J, with 9 bases between. The CDR3 sequence is 13 residues long.